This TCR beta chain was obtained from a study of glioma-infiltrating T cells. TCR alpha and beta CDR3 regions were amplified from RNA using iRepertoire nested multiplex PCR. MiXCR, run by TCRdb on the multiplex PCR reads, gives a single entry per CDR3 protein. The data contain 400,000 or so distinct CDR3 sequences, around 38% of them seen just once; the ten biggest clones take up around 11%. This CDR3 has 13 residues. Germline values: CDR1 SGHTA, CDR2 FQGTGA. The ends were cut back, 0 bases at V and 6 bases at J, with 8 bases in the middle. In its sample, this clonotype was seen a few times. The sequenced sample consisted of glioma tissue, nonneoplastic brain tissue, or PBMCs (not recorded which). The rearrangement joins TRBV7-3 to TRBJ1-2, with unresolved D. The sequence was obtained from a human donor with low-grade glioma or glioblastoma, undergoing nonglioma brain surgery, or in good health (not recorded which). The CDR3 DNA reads TGTGCCAGCAGCTTAACGGGGTCTGATGGCTACACCTTC. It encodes CASSLTGSDGYTF.